One sample yielded the 9 T cell receptor beta chains listed below, sequenced in a study of cytomegalovirus exposure and HLA in healthy donors. 60 Vbeta and 13 Jbeta primers were used in PCR. The assay was immunoSEQ multiplex PCR, and TCRdb's table has in-frame clones only and misses some. The sample lists around 150,000 clones, 76% seen once, with 1.5% to 2% in the top ten. Sequencing was carried out using PBMCs. The receptor set was obtained from a woman in her forties in good health and CMV-seronegative.

This clone was found a few times. This chain links TRBV6-5 with TRBJ1-2, with 9 bases lining up with TRBD1. Looked up from germline, CDR1 is MNHEY and CDR2 is SVGAGI. V was clipped by 5 bases and J by 11 bases; unmatched bases: 15. The CDR3 contains 15 residues. The CDR3 spells CASSGGGTGKIRYTF. Here the CDR3 DNA reads TGTGCCAGCAGTGGGGGAGGGACAGGGAAAATTCGGTACACCTTC.

The V and J genes are TRBV7-8 and TRBJ2-7; 9 bases line up with TRBD2. V trimming: 0 bases; J trimming: 7 bases; junction bases outside the gene matches: 7. The CDR3 spans 15 residues. Germline CDR1 reads SGHVS; CDR2 reads FQNEAQ. CDR3 nucleotide sequence: TGTGCCAGCAGCTTAGCCGGGGCGGGAGGGCGAGAGCAGTACTTC. Translation: CASSLAGAGGREQYF.

The chain uses TRBV6-1 and TRBJ2-1; 10 bases line up with TRBD1. The CDR3 is made up of 14 amino acids. V shed 5 bases and J 7 bases; nucleotides not matched to a gene: 5. Germline V gene sequence: CDR1 MNHNS, CDR2 SASEGT. CDR3 DNA: TGTGCCAGCAGTCTCGGGGACAGGGGTAATGAGCAGTTCTTC. Translation gives CASSLGDRGNEQFF.

V is TRBV6-6 and J is TRBJ2-5; TRBD2 matches 7 bases. CDR3 size: 14 residues. With V trimmed by 5 bases and J by 2 bases, 5 bases remained unmatched. Germline CDR1 reads MNHNY; CDR2 reads SVGAGI (reference sequence). For the CDR3, the DNA is TGTGCCAGCAGTACACAGCGGGGACAAGAGACCCAGTACTTC. This sequence encodes CASSTQRGQETQYF.

The chain combines TRBV30 with TRBJ1-1; D possibly corresponds to TRBD1 (5 bases). This CDR3 is 14 amino acids long. CDR1 and CDR2 from the germline V gene are GTSNPN and SVGIG (reference sequence). Trimming removed 1 base at V and 1 base at J, with 10 bases between. Written as DNA, the CDR3 is TGTGCCTGGAGTGCCAAAGACAGGAACACTGAAGCTTTCTTT. This gives the protein CAWSAKDRNTEAFF.

The rearrangement links TRBV11-2 to TRBJ1-1, with D unclear. With 5 bases removed from V and 0 bases from J, the gap between germline ends came to 10 bases. The CDR3 runs to 14 residues. Germline V gene sequence: CDR1 SGHAT, CDR2 FQNNGV. The CDR3 DNA reads as TGTGCCAGCAGCATTGGACTGCTGAACACTGAAGCTTTCTTT. As protein: CASSIGLLNTEAFF.

This clone showed up just a few times. The CDR3 loop is CASSQASGGQETQYF. CDR3 coding DNA: TGCGCCAGCAGCCAAGCTAGCGGGGGCCAAGAGACCCAGTACTTC. V and J are TRBV4-1 and TRBJ2-5; 10 bases are a match to TRBD2. CDR1 and CDR2 (germline): MGHRA, YSYEKL. The CDR3 is made up of 15 amino acids. V shed 1 base, J shed 1 base, and the junction held 0 bases outside the gene matches.

In its sample, this clone was seen once. The CDR3 DNA sequence: TGTGCCAGTAACCCGGGAGGCGGGGGGGCATACGAGCAGTTCTTC. It codes for CASNPGGGGAYEQFF. The chain carries TRBV19 and TRBJ2-1; TRBD2 agrees at 9 bases. V was pared by 7 bases and J by 10 bases, with 14 bases of the junction left unmatched. Germline V gives CDR1 LNHDA, CDR2 SQIVND (reference sequence). The CDR3 spans 15 residues.

This CDR3 reads CASIWSGGAEAFF. CDR3 nucleotides: TGTGCCAGCATTTGGTCCGGAGGGGCTGAAGCTTTCTTT. The V and J genes are TRBV28 and TRBJ1-1; TRBD1 might be the D (5 bases). CDR1 is MDHEN and CDR2 is SYDVKM in the germline V gene. The CDR3 has 13 residues. V lost 7 bases and J 6 bases, leaving 15 bases between the germline ends.